This passage covers 19 T cell receptor beta chains from one sample sequenced in a study of identical twins. TCRdb fed the 5' RACE reads into MiXCR, producing one record per CDR3 protein. The sample contains 400,000 to 650,000 distinct CDR3 sequences, 22% of which appear only once. The same sample was also studied in work on T cells expressing NK-cell markers.

The sequenced material came from CD4+ T cells sorted from blood. The receptors were sampled from a woman younger than 30 in good health.

The chain has TRBV29-1 and TRBJ2-1; D could derive from TRBD1 or TRBD2 (5 bases each). Germline-derived CDR1 and CDR2 are SQVTM and ANQGSEA. Deletions cut 6 bases from V and 7 bases from J, with 19 bases between. The CDR3 covers 14 residues. The CDR3 nucleotides are TGCAGCGTGGTTAGGATCATCGGGACGAATGAGCAGTTCTTC. Protein: CSVVRIIGTNEQFF.

This clonotype was found a few times. V is TRBV20-1 and J is TRBJ2-5; TRBD2 matches at 11 bases. CDR1 is DFQATT, CDR2 SNEGSKA, per germline (reference sequence). The trim removed 6 bases at V and 5 bases at J, leaving 11 bases unmatched. The CDR3 has 15 amino acids. The CDR3 spells CSAPTSGAFEETQYF. CDR3 in DNA: TGCAGTGCCCCGACTAGCGGGGCTTTTGAGGAGACCCAGTACTTC.

This clonotype was counted only a few times. The chain is built from TRBV5-1 and TRBJ2-5; tentative D call: TRBD1 (7 bases). CDR3 length: 14 residues. Germline values: CDR1 SGHRS, CDR2 YFSETQ. V was clipped by 4 bases and J by 4 bases, with 14 bases between them. CDR3 DNA sequence: TGCGCCAGCAGCGACACCCAGGGGGGAGAGACCCAGTACTTC. Protein product: CASSDTQGGETQYF.

This clonotype has a count of ten or more. The chain employs TRBV12-3 or TRBV12-4 and TRBJ1-4, with D perhaps TRBD1 (6 bases). The ends were cut back, 7 bases at V and 8 bases at J, with 17 bases in the middle. The CDR3 spans 14 residues. CDR3 residues: CASTPTGTPEKLFF. CDR3 DNA sequence: TGTGCCAGCACCCCAACCGGGACACCCGAAAAACTGTTTTTT.

There are a few counts of this clonotype. Germline and junction disagree at one end, which may indicate a read error. The chain joins TRBV20-1 to TRBJ2-1; D not resolved. The CDR3 has 13 amino acids. The V gene's germline CDR1 is DFQATT and CDR2 SNEGSKA (reference sequence). The CDR3 region is CSASTHDPNQQFF. CDR3 sequence (DNA): TGCAGTGCTAGTACCCACGACCCCAATCAGCAGTTCTTC.

This clonotype was seen a few times. The rearrangement joins TRBV3-1 to TRBJ2-7, with 7 nucleotides matching TRBD1. V gave up 2 bases and J gave up 6 bases; unmatched junction bases: 7. CDR1 and CDR2 from the germline V gene are LGHDT and YNNKEL (reference sequence). CDR3 length: 14 residues. The CDR3 coding sequence is TGTGCCAGCAGCCAAAGAGGGGGCGAGGGCGAGCAGTACTTC. Residues: CASSQRGGEGEQYF.

This clonotype appeared many times. The chain has TRBV20-1 and TRBJ2-7, with D possibly matching TRBD2 (6 bases). The CDR3 is 14 residues long. Germline V gene sequence: CDR1 DFQATT, CDR2 SNEGSKA (reference sequence). Trimming removed 5 bases at V and 3 bases at J, with 17 bases between. Here the CDR3 reads CSAGLAGLNYEQYF. The CDR3 DNA follows: TGCAGTGCTGGGCTTGCGGGGTTAAACTACGAGCAGTACTTC.

The V call is TRBV6-2 or TRBV6-3, the J call TRBJ1-5; perhaps TRBD1 as D (6 bases). The CDR3 is 16 amino acids. Germline CDR1 and CDR2: MNHEY and SVGEGT. Trimming took off 5 bases at V and 2 bases at J, with 16 bases between the two ends. CDR3 region: CASSRRGREGNQPQHF. The DNA for the CDR3 is TGTGCCAGCAGTCGCCGGGGGCGCGAGGGCAATCAGCCCCAGCATTTT.

V and J are TRBV6-5 and TRBJ2-1; D might be TRBD1 (6 bases). The V end was cut by 0 bases, the J end by 4 bases, with 10 bases between. The CDR3 extends over 15 amino acids. From germline, CDR1 is MNHEY and CDR2 SVGAGI. The CDR3 coding sequence is TGTGCCAGCAGTTACTCGGGAGACAGGTACAATGAGCAGTTCTTC. This codes for CASSYSGDRYNEQFF.

This chain uses TRBV6-2 or TRBV6-3 with TRBJ1-5, with TRBD1 as a possible D gene (6 bases). Germline values: CDR1 MNHEY, CDR2 SVGEGT. Trimming removed 0 bases at V and 6 bases at J, with 9 bases between. The CDR3 extends over 14 amino acids. CDR3 loop: CASSYSRGGQPQHF. DNA of the CDR3: TGTGCCAGCAGTTACTCCAGGGGAGGTCAGCCCCAGCATTTT.

This clonotype was seen a few times. The V call is TRBV9, the J call TRBJ2-2; TRBD1 aligns across 7 bases. With V trimmed by 3 bases and J by 5 bases, 4 bases remained unmatched. The CDR3 runs 14 residues. The germline V gene has CDR1 SGDLS and CDR2 YYNGEE. CDR3 residues: CASSGDSNTGELFF. For the CDR3, the DNA is TGTGCCAGCAGCGGGGACAGCAATACCGGGGAGCTGTTTTTT. Together with reference TRBV9 and TRBJ2-2, the CDR3 gives the full variable domain: DSGVTQTPKHLITATGQRVTLRCSPRSGDLSVYWYQQSLDQGLQFLIQYYNGEERAKGNILERFSAQQFPDLHSELNLSSLELGDSALYFCASSGDSNTGELFFGEGSRLTVL.

This clonotype has just a few counts. The V call is TRBV6-5, the J call TRBJ2-7; no firm D call. V gave up 4 bases and J gave up 6 bases, with 16 bases separating them. The CDR3 is 14 amino acids. The germline V gene encodes CDR1 MNHEY and CDR2 SVGAGI. The CDR3 loop reads CASSSPTTFAEQYF. The DNA for the CDR3 is TGTGCCAGCAGTTCCCCAACCACGTTCGCCGAGCAGTACTTC.

The chain recombines TRBV5-4 with TRBJ1-1, with D uncertain. With 1 base removed from V and 0 bases from J, the gap between germline ends came to 10 bases. This CDR3 comprises 15 residues. Germline loops: CDR1 SGHNT, CDR2 YYREEE (reference sequence). CDR3 DNA: TGTGCCAGCAGCTTGTCTAGCCCCATGAACACTGAAGCTTTCTTT. This sequence encodes CASSLSSPMNTEAFF.

This chain links TRBV7-2 with TRBJ1-1, with no clear D. Trimming took off 7 bases at V and 1 base at J, with 19 bases between the two ends. CDR3 length: 16 residues. CDR1 and CDR2 (germline): SGHTA, FQGNSA. Here the CDR3 reads CASTPGIGSGNTEAFF. DNA for the CDR3: TGTGCCAGCACCCCTGGCATAGGGTCGGGGAACACTGAAGCTTTCTTT.

The table lists this clonotype with a few counts. The chain uses TRBV29-1 and TRBJ2-7; TRBD1 matches at 8 bases. The CDR3 length is 14 residues. In germline, CDR1 is SQVTM, CDR2 ANQGSEA. V lost 6 bases, J lost 6 bases, and 13 bases stayed unmatched. CDR3 bases: TGCAGCGTAGGAGGGCCGGGACAGGTAATCGAGCAGTACTTC. Amino acids: CSVGGPGQVIEQYF.

This clonotype was seen only a few times. V usage is TRBV6-5 and J usage is TRBJ1-1; D unclear. The CDR3 loop spans 12 amino acids. V lost 4 bases and J lost 5, with 8 bases in between. Germline V gives CDR1 MNHEY, CDR2 SVGAGI. CDR3 bases: TGTGCCAGCAGTTCCTCATGGACTGAAGCTTTCTTT. This sequence encodes CASSSSWTEAFF.

The chain carries TRBV5-1 and TRBJ2-3; no firm D call. Deletions cut 3 bases from V and 2 bases from J, with 7 bases between. Germline CDR1 reads SGHRS; CDR2 reads YFSETQ. The CDR3 covers 13 residues. CDR3 loop: CASSWQPTDTQYF. DNA of the CDR3: TGCGCCAGCAGCTGGCAGCCCACAGATACGCAGTATTTT.

The sample holds a few counts of this clonotype. The chain has TRBV29-1 and TRBJ2-7; 11 bases align to TRBD2. V dropped 7 bases and J dropped 6; count of bases not matched to a gene: 8. This CDR3 spans 13 amino acids. Germline loops: CDR1 SQVTM, CDR2 ANQGSEA. CDR3 in DNA: TGCAGCGCAGTGACTAGCGGGATCGGCGAGCAGTACTTC. Translating it yields CSAVTSGIGEQYF.

V is TRBV3-1 and J is TRBJ2-2; D is unresolved. Germline CDR1 LGHDT, CDR2 YNNKEL (reference sequence). The CDR3 consists of 13 residues. Trimming shortened V by 1 base and J by 7 bases, and 7 bases separated the two germline ends. The CDR3, as DNA: TGTGCCAGCAGCCAAGCAGCTCACGGGGAGCTGTTTTTT. Its protein product is CASSQAAHGELFF.